This passage covers 31 T cell receptor beta chains from one sample sequenced in a study of blood T cell repertoires in COVID-19. This table comes from immunoSEQ multiplex PCR, and its TCRdb copy is limited to in-frame clones, with some not included. This sample yields about 670,000 clones, of which about 90% are seen a single time; 0.2% to 0.3% belongs to the top ten. Sequenced sample: peripheral blood. Every receptor here comes from a woman under 30 with acute or convalescent COVID-19.

This chain connects TRBV6-2 or TRBV6-3 to TRBJ2-1, with 10 bases matching TRBD2. The CDR3 runs 18 residues. CDR1 is MNHEY, CDR2 SVGEGT, per germline. V trimming: 0 bases; J trimming: 9 bases; junction bases outside the gene matches: 14. The CDR3 nucleotides are TGTGCCAGCAGTTACTCGGGCTCTAGCGGGGGTGGGGGCCGTGAGCAGTTCTTC. Its translation is CASSYSGSSGGGGREQFF.

The V and J genes are TRBV18 and TRBJ2-7, with TRBD1 identical over 7 bases. With V trimmed by 4 bases and J by 4 bases, 4 bases remained unmatched. Germline V lookup: CDR1 KGHSH, CDR2 LQKENI. CDR3 length equals 13 residues. The CDR3 bases are TGTGCCAGCTCACGCGGACAGGCGTACGAGCAGTACTTC. It codes for CASSRGQAYEQYF.

J is TRBJ1-5 and V is TRBV5-1; possibly TRBD1 for D (6 bases). Trimming took off 1 base at V and 3 bases at J, with 11 bases between the two ends. Germline lookup yields CDR1 SGHRS and CDR2 YFSETQ. The CDR3 has 15 amino acids. CDR3 loop: CASSLTGYDNQPQHF. The CDR3 region has the DNA TGCGCCAGCAGCTTGACAGGGTACGACAATCAGCCCCAGCATTTT. Based on the CDR3 plus reference TRBV5-1 and TRBJ1-5, the full variable domain is KAGVTQTPRYLIKTRGQQVTLSCSPISGHRSVSWYQQTPGQGLQFLFEYFSETQRNKGNFPGRFSGRQFSNSRSEMNVSTLELGDSALYLCASSLTGYDNQPQHFGDGTRLSIL.

The chain employs TRBV7-3 and TRBJ1-2; 7 bases fit TRBD1. The junction had 7 bases not matched to a gene; V was cut back by 5 bases and J by 4 bases. From germline, CDR1 is SGHTA and CDR2 FQGTGA. The CDR3 consists of 14 residues. The CDR3 coding sequence is TGTGCCAGCAGCCCATCGGGACAGAGCTATGGCTACACCTTC. This gives the protein CASSPSGQSYGYTF.

The chain links TRBV5-1 to TRBJ2-7; TRBD2 matches 8 bases. CDR3 length equals 16 residues. V was clipped by 6 bases and J by 5 bases; unmatched bases: 16. Germline CDR1 is SGHRS and CDR2 is YFSETQ. CDR3 region: CASTAPGGNSVHEQYF. The DNA for the CDR3 is TGCGCCAGCACCGCACCGGGGGGGAATTCTGTACACGAGCAGTACTTC.

The chain joins TRBV10-1 to TRBJ1-4, with 11 bases that match TRBD1. Germline assignment: CDR1 WNHNN and CDR2 SYGVQD (reference sequence). The junction had 5 bases not matched to a gene; V was cut back by 6 bases and J by 8 bases. This CDR3 contains 14 residues. CDR3 amino acids: CASSVDRGLEKLFF. CDR3 in DNA: TGCGCCAGCAGCGTGGACAGGGGGCTGGAAAAACTGTTTTTT.

This sequence joins TRBV12-2 and TRBJ2-7; no check of the table's D call, TRBD2, against the DNA was made. TRBV12-2 is given as a pseudogene. The CDR3 loop spans 14 amino acids. The DNA for the CDR3 is TGTGCAAGTCGCTTATGGACTAGCAGGGAAGGGCAGTACTTC. It encodes CASRLWTSREGQYF.

The V gene is TRBV28, the J gene TRBJ1-2; 8 bases align to TRBD1. The CDR3 sequence is 15 residues long. Per the germline V gene, CDR1 is MDHEN and CDR2 is SYDVKM. J gave up 0 bases and V 6 bases, and 6 bases lay outside the gene matches. The CDR3 region is CASRSRDRPNYGYTF. DNA of the CDR3: TGTGCCAGCAGGTCCCGGGACAGGCCTAACTATGGCTACACCTTC.

This clone occurred a few times. The chain is built from TRBV12-3 or TRBV12-4 and TRBJ1-2, with D unclear. V gave up 6 bases and J gave up 4 bases, with 12 bases separating them. The CDR3 runs to 13 residues. CDR3 nucleotide sequence: TGTGCCAGCAGCCTTCCGATCGGCTATGGCTACACCTTC. Translated: CASSLPIGYGYTF.

The chain employs TRBV7-8 and TRBJ1-1, with D uncertain. V lost 5 bases and J lost 1, with 41 bases in between. The CDR3 length is 24 residues. The germline gives CDR1 SGHVS, CDR2 FQNEAQ. CDR3 bases: TGTGCCAGCAGCCCACCCTCTGGAGTCCAAAGACTAGCGGGCTCATCCCGGCGGAACACTGAAGCTTTCTTT. Protein sequence: CASSPPSGVQRLAGSSRRNTEAFF.

The CDR3 here is CASSPSGTLASYEQYF. In DNA form, the CDR3 reads TGCGCCAGCAGCCCGAGCGGGACCCTGGCCTCCTACGAGCAGTACTTC. The chain couples TRBV5-1 to TRBJ2-7, with 7 positions matching TRBD2. This CDR3 has 16 amino acids. The V gene's germline CDR1 is SGHRS and CDR2 YFSETQ. J gave up 0 bases and V 4 bases, and 10 bases lay outside the gene matches. Together with reference TRBV5-1 and TRBJ2-7, the CDR3 gives the full variable domain: KAGVTQTPRYLIKTRGQQVTLSCSPISGHRSVSWYQQTPGQGLQFLFEYFSETQRNKGNFPGRFSGRQFSNSRSEMNVSTLELGDSALYLCASSPSGTLASYEQYFGPGTRLTVT.

The V gene is TRBV5-1, the J gene TRBJ1-2; 7 bases align to TRBD1. The V gene's germline CDR1 is SGHRS and CDR2 YFSETQ. The junction had 9 bases not matched to a gene; V was cut back by 9 bases and J by 4 bases. This CDR3 spans 13 amino acids. This CDR3 is CATGQEGGYGYTF. The CDR3 DNA reads TGCGCCACCGGACAGGAAGGTGGCTATGGCTACACCTTC.

The chain links TRBV24-1 to TRBJ1-1, with D possibly being TRBD1 (6 bases). The length of the CDR3 is 17 residues. V was shortened by 3 bases and J by 0 bases, with 16 bases between the two germline ends. Germline CDR1 and CDR2: KGHDR and SFDVKD. CDR3 protein: CATSDLDRPTMNTEAFF. In DNA, the CDR3 is TGTGCCACCAGTGATCTCGACAGGCCTACTATGAACACTGAAGCTTTCTTT.

The chain is built from TRBV7-6 and TRBJ2-3, with TRBD1 identical over 10 bases. Germline CDR1 and CDR2: SGHVS and FNYEAQ. Unmatched junction bases numbered 26, after V lost 5 bases and J lost 6 bases. CDR3 size: 21 residues. The CDR3 loop is CASSLRRGDRGLKGGEDTQYF. The DNA for the CDR3 is TGTGCCAGCAGCCTAAGAAGGGGAGACAGGGGGCTAAAGGGAGGCGAGGATACGCAGTATTTT.

The chain links TRBV4-3 to TRBJ1-6; TRBD1 might be the D (5 bases). The V end lost 0 bases, the J end lost 3 bases, and 9 bases lay between the germline ends. Germline loops: CDR1 LGHNA, CDR2 YSLEER. The CDR3 runs to 16 residues. CDR3 sequence (DNA): TGCGCCAGCAGCCAAGAATGGGGCATCTATAATTCACCCCTCCACTTT. The encoded protein is CASSQEWGIYNSPLHF.

This clone appeared once. The chain carries TRBV4-1 and TRBJ1-5; D gene unclear. From germline, CDR1 is MGHRA and CDR2 YSYEKL. The ends were cut back, 4 bases at V and 7 bases at J, with 11 bases in the middle. CDR3 length: 13 amino acids. The CDR3 reads CASSLHAWQPQHF. The DNA for the CDR3 is TGCGCCAGCAGCCTCCATGCGTGGCAGCCCCAGCATTTT.

J is TRBJ1-5 and V is TRBV5-6; D is uncertain. The CDR3 is made up of 15 amino acids. From germline, CDR1 is SGHDT and CDR2 YYEEEE. Trimming pared 4 bases from V and 2 bases from J, leaving 13 bases between. The CDR3 loop reads CASSRMRIGNQPQHF. The CDR3 region has the DNA TGTGCCAGCAGCCGGATGCGGATAGGCAATCAGCCCCAGCATTTT. Filled out from reference TRBV5-6 and TRBJ1-5, the complete variable domain reads DAGVTQSPTHLIKTRGQQVTLRCSPKSGHDTVSWYQQALGQGPQFIFQYYEEEERQRGNFPDRFSGHQFPNYSSELNVNALLLGDSALYLCASSRMRIGNQPQHFGDGTRLSIL.

This sequence joins TRBV28 and TRBJ1-5; D is perhaps TRBD1 (6 bases). V was clipped by 8 bases and J by 1 base, with 15 bases between them. The CDR3 loop spans 15 amino acids. Germline CDR1 and CDR2: MDHEN and SYDVKM. CDR3 DNA sequence: TGTGCCAGCCTCCGAGATACAGGGAGCAATCAGCCCCAGCATTTT. It codes for CASLRDTGSNQPQHF.

CDR3 protein: CASSLLANTEAFF. The CDR3 coding sequence is TGTGCCAGCAGCCTTTTAGCGAACACTGAAGCTTTCTTT. This chain connects TRBV14 to TRBJ1-1; D remains unclear. CDR3 length equals 13 residues. From germline, CDR1 is SGHDN and CDR2 FVKESK. With 4 bases removed from V and 1 base from J, the gap between germline ends came to 7 bases.

Note on this clone: Distinct nucleotide sequences in the sample also encode this CDR3. This chain joins TRBV6-2 or TRBV6-3 and TRBJ2-2; D remains ambiguous. V shed 1 base and J shed 8 bases, with 2 bases lying between them. The CDR3 consists of 11 residues. Germline V gene sequence: CDR1 MNHEY, CDR2 SVGEGT. In DNA, the CDR3 is TGTGCCAGCAGTTACTTAGGGGAGCTGTTTTTT. It is translated as CASSYLGELFF.

The CDR3 DNA is TGCGCCAGCAGCCAAGATTTTTCCAGGGTGTCCTATGGCTACACCTTC. Protein: CASSQDFSRVSYGYTF. The chain has TRBV4-3 and TRBJ1-2, with D tentatively TRBD1 (5 bases). Trimming removed 0 bases at V and 4 bases at J, with 15 bases between. The CDR3 length is 16 residues. Germline V gene sequence: CDR1 LGHNA, CDR2 YSLEER.

The rearrangement links TRBV2 to TRBJ1-1; TRBD1 matches at 12 bases. CDR1 is SNHLY and CDR2 is FYNNEI in the germline V gene. Trimming at V came to 4 bases and at J to 5 bases, leaving 5 bases not matched to a gene. This CDR3 has 15 amino acids. In DNA form, the CDR3 reads TGTGCCAGCAGTGGGGACAGGGGGCGAGGTACTGAAGCTTTCTTT. As protein: CASSGDRGRGTEAFF.

The V call is TRBV2, the J call TRBJ1-1, with 9 bases lining up with TRBD1. This CDR3 has 17 amino acids. Germline lookup yields CDR1 SNHLY and CDR2 FYNNEI. V lost 5 bases, J lost 0 bases, and 10 bases stayed unmatched. The CDR3 is CASSIGQGRRMNTEAFF. CDR3 DNA: TGTGCCAGCAGTATCGGACAGGGGAGACGGATGAACACTGAAGCTTTCTTT.

This chain joins TRBV27 and TRBJ2-5; D gene ambiguous. Trimming took 6 bases from V and 5 from J, leaving 7 bases between them. Germline V gene lookup returns CDR1 MNHEY and CDR2 SMNVEV (reference sequence). The CDR3 covers 11 residues. The CDR3 reads CASRTRETQYF. The CDR3 nucleotides read TGTGCCAGCAGAACTCGGGAGACCCAGTACTTC.

The chain is built from TRBV3-1 (or the pseudogene TRBV3-2) and TRBJ2-5; 7 positions agree with TRBD1. Unmatched junction bases numbered 13, after V lost 1 base and J lost 2 bases. Germline V gene lookup returns CDR1 LGHDT and CDR2 YNNKEL (reference sequence). This CDR3 spans 18 amino acids. The CDR3 DNA sequence: TGTGCCAGCAGCCAAGGACCTAGGCGAGGGGGCAGGCAAGAGACCCAGTACTTC. Residues: CASSQGPRRGGRQETQYF.

The V call is TRBV7-3, the J call TRBJ2-7; the D gene is possibly TRBD2 (5 bases). Germline assignment: CDR1 SGHTA and CDR2 FQGTGA. The CDR3 covers 13 residues. V was pared by 2 bases and J by 0 bases, with 5 bases between. The CDR3 nucleotides read TGTGCCAGCAGCTTACGGGGCTCCTACGAGCAGTACTTC. Protein product: CASSLRGSYEQYF.

V and J are TRBV12-2 and TRBJ2-1; the table's D call, TRBD2, was not checked against the DNA. TRBV12-2 is labeled a pseudogene. The CDR3 is 18 residues long. The CDR3 nucleotides read TGTGCAAGTCGCTTAGAGGAGGGGACTACCGAATTTTACAATGAGCAGTTCTTC. This gives the protein CASRLEEGTTEFYNEQFF.

The chain is built from TRBV6-5 and TRBJ2-2; D perhaps matches TRBD2 (5 bases). V was pared by 8 bases and J by 6 bases, with 13 bases between. The CDR3 runs to 13 residues. Germline assignment: CDR1 MNHEY and CDR2 SVGAGI. CDR3 sequence (DNA): TGTGCCAGCGGCTGGGAGTCAGCCGGGGAGCTGTTTTTT. Amino acids: CASGWESAGELFF.

On this clone: Other DNA sequences in this specimen translate into the identical CDR3. The chain uses TRBV12-3 or TRBV12-4 and TRBJ1-2; maybe TRBD1 (5 bases). The CDR3 is 11 residues long. Trimming shortened V by 5 bases and J by 4 bases, and 5 bases separated the two germline ends. This chain's CDR3 is CASSTGYGYTF. In DNA form, the CDR3 reads TGTGCCAGCAGTACAGGCTATGGCTACACCTTC.

As concerns this clone: Other DNA variants within this sample encode the same CDR3. The chain links TRBV18 to TRBJ1-1, with TRBD1 identical over 9 bases. CDR1 is KGHSH, CDR2 LQKENI, per germline. Trimming at V came to 6 bases and at J to 1 base, leaving 3 bases not matched to a gene. This CDR3 has 14 residues. The CDR3 DNA follows: TGTGCCAGCTCTCAGACAGGGGGGAACACTGAAGCTTTCTTT. It translates to CASSQTGGNTEAFF.

This chain uses TRBV15 with TRBJ1-6; 10 bases agree with TRBD1. The V gene end was trimmed by 0 bases and the J gene end by 8 bases; junction bases not matched to a gene: 16. CDR3 size: 20 residues. Germline V lookup: CDR1 LNHNV, CDR2 YYDKDF (reference sequence). The CDR3 DNA reads TGTGCCACCAGCAGAGATCGGGGTGGGACAGGGGTTTTGCCCTATTCACCCCTCCACTTT. It is translated as CATSRDRGGTGVLPYSPLHF.